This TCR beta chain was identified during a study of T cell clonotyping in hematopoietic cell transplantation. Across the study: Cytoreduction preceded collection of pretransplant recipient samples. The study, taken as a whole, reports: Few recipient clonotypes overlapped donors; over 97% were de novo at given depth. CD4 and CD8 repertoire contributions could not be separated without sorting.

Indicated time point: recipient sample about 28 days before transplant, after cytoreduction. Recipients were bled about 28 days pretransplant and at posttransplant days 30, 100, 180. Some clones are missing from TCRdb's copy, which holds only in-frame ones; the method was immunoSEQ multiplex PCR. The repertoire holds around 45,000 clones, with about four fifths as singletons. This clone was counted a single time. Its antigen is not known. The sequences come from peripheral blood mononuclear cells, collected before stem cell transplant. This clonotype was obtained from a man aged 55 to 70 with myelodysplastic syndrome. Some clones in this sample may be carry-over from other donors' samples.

CDR3 sequence reads: CASSEAGTAYEQYF. CDR3 bases: TGTGCCAGCAGTGAAGCGGGGACTGCCTACGAGCAGTACTTC. J is TRBJ2-7 and V is TRBV6-1; maybe TRBD2 (6 bases). V was cut by 0 bases and J by 2 bases, with 8 bases left in between. The CDR3 is 14 residues long. CDR1 is MNHNS, CDR2 SASEGT, per germline.